This entry lists 19 T cell receptor beta chains sequenced from one sample in a study of PD-1 blockade in classical Hodgkin lymphoma. TCRdb's copy holds only in-frame clones and misses some; the assay was immunoSEQ multiplex PCR. The sample lists tens of thousands of clones, roughly nine tenths seen once, with over 12% in the top ten. Brentuximab vedotin exposure varied among the patients, all of whom had relapsed after autologous stem cell transplantation. The material was peripheral blood mononuclear cells (PBMCs), obtained at baseline. The receptors were gathered from a human donor with classical Hodgkin lymphoma.

The J gene is TRBJ1-3, the V gene TRBV6-1; no firm D call. Germline V gives CDR1 MNHNS, CDR2 SASEGT. Trimming cost V 6 bases and J 0 bases, with 6 bases left between them. CDR3 length equals 13 residues. The CDR3 here is CASRVRSGNTIYF. The CDR3 DNA sequence: TGTGCCAGCAGAGTGCGCTCTGGAAACACCATATATTTT.

The chain is built from TRBV5-6 and TRBJ2-5; 7 bases are a match to TRBD1. With 5 bases clipped from V and 2 bases from J, the junction kept 6 bases outside the gene matches. In germline, CDR1 is SGHDT, CDR2 YYEEEE. The CDR3 is 14 residues long. CDR3 region: CASSSGTAQETQYF. The DNA for the CDR3 is TGTGCCAGCAGTTCCGGGACAGCACAAGAGACCCAGTACTTC.

J is TRBJ1-2 and V is TRBV6-4, with D perhaps TRBD1 (6 bases). CDR3 length: 13 amino acids. Looked up from germline, CDR1 is MRHNA and CDR2 is SNTAGT. V was pared by 6 bases and J by 8 bases, with 16 bases between. The CDR3 loop is CASSDRPREGYTF. CDR3 sequence (DNA): TGTGCCAGCAGCGACAGGCCGCGGGAGGGCTACACCTTC.

This clone was counted a single time. V is TRBV30 and J is TRBJ2-1; D remains unclear. Deletions cut 2 bases from V and 1 base from J, with 6 bases between. CDR3 length: 13 amino acids. Per germline, CDR1 GTSNPN and CDR2 SVGIG (reference sequence). The CDR3 DNA reads TGTGCCTGGAGTTATGGGTCCTACAATGAGCAGTTCTTC. It encodes CAWSYGSYNEQFF.

The chain joins TRBV9 to TRBJ1-2; TRBD1 might be the D (5 bases). Trimming pared 4 bases from V and 8 bases from J, leaving 9 bases between. Germline CDR1 reads SGDLS; CDR2 reads YYNGEE. This CDR3 region has 11 residues. The CDR3 nucleotides are TGTGCCAGCAGCCTCCAGGGAGGCTACACCTTC. It translates to CASSLQGGYTF.

The chain carries TRBV28 and TRBJ2-3; TRBD2 matches at 11 bases. The germline gives CDR1 MDHEN, CDR2 SYDVKM. There are 14 residues in the CDR3. V shed 5 bases, J shed 4 bases, and the junction held 2 bases outside the gene matches. In nucleotides, the CDR3 is TGTGCCAGCAGTAATAGCGGGGGGGCAGATACGCAGTATTTT. Amino acids: CASSNSGGADTQYF.

Turning to this clone: An end of the junction does not agree with germline; a read error may underlie this. The chain uses TRBV5-1 and TRBJ2-5, with D hard to call. The CDR3 sequence is 12 residues long. Germline V CDR1 and CDR2: SGHRS, YFSETQ. For the CDR3, the DNA is TGCGCCAGCAGCCACGAAAGAGAGGCCCAGTACTTC. Its translation: CASSHEREAQYF.

V is TRBV6-6 and J is TRBJ2-7; TRBD2 matches 9 bases. Per the germline V gene, CDR1 is MNHNY and CDR2 is SVGAGI (reference sequence). Losses at the gene ends were 7 bases for V and 2 bases for J; bases not matched to a gene: 3. CDR3 length: 13 amino acids. The CDR3 reads CASNLAGAYEQYF. CDR3 DNA: TGTGCCAGCAACTTAGCGGGGGCCTACGAGCAGTACTTC.

The V and J genes are TRBV19 and TRBJ2-5, with D perhaps assigned TRBD1 or TRBD2 (6 bases each). CDR1 LNHDA and CDR2 SQIVND come from the germline V gene (reference sequence). The ends were cut back, 7 bases at V and 2 bases at J, with 11 bases in the middle. This CDR3 comprises 13 residues. The CDR3 bases are TGTGCCAGTATGGGGGGCCTACAAGAGACCCAGTACTTC. Encoded protein: CASMGGLQETQYF.

The CDR3 DNA sequence: TGTGCCAGCAGCTTGTGGGCAGGGGGCGGACAAGAGACCCAGTACTTC. Its protein product is CASSLWAGGGQETQYF. This chain links TRBV5-4 with TRBJ2-5; 8 bases map to TRBD1. Germline V gives CDR1 SGHNT, CDR2 YYREEE (reference sequence). The J segment lost 2 bases and the V segment lost 1 base, leaving 7 bases of the junction unmatched. This CDR3 is 16 amino acids long.

The genes are TRBV30 and TRBJ2-5, with 9 positions matching TRBD1. From germline, CDR1 is GTSNPN and CDR2 SVGIG (reference sequence). The length of the CDR3 is 14 residues. Germline trimming cut 5 bases from V and 3 bases from J; bases unmatched to any gene: 7. This CDR3 is CAWDLTGGEETQYF. CDR3 DNA: TGTGCCTGGGATCTGACAGGGGGGGAAGAGACCCAGTACTTC.

This chain links TRBV11-3 with TRBJ1-1, with D unresolved. The CDR3 runs 14 residues. CDR1 and CDR2 (germline): SGHNT, YENEEA. Trimming took off 0 bases at V and 0 bases at J, with 5 bases between the two ends. This CDR3 reads CASSLDGVNTEAFF. DNA for the CDR3: TGTGCCAGCAGCTTAGACGGAGTGAACACTGAAGCTTTCTTT.

The chain links TRBV6-1 to TRBJ1-1; TRBD1 matches 7 bases. The V segment lost 8 bases and the J segment 0 bases; nucleotides outside the gene matches: 9. Germline CDR1 is MNHNS and CDR2 is SASEGT. The CDR3 has 15 amino acids. The CDR3 reads CASRRDSAMNTEAFF. The CDR3 nucleotides read TGTGCCAGCCGAAGGGACAGCGCAATGAACACTGAAGCTTTCTTT.

The chain combines TRBV5-1 with TRBJ2-7, with D possibly matching TRBD1 (6 bases). The CDR3 is 14 amino acids. The V gene lost 0 bases and the J gene lost 5 bases, with 12 bases spanning the gap. CDR1 SGHRS and CDR2 YFSETQ come from the germline V gene. The CDR3 coding sequence is TGCGCCAGCAGCTTGGACCCAGGGGTAGACGAGCAGTACTTC. Amino acids: CASSLDPGVDEQYF.

This sequence joins TRBV7-9 and TRBJ2-1; unclear D gene. Germline assignment: CDR1 SEHNR and CDR2 FQNEAQ (reference sequence). The V end was cut by 5 bases, the J end by 6 bases, with 8 bases between. The length of the CDR3 is 12 residues. The CDR3 region is CASSPGTNEQFF. The DNA of the CDR3 is TGTGCCAGCAGCCCAGGAACCAATGAGCAGTTCTTC.

V gene TRBV7-9 combines with J gene TRBJ2-5; D uncertain. V was clipped by 5 bases and J by 2 bases, with 12 bases between them. This CDR3 contains 14 residues. The germline gives CDR1 SEHNR, CDR2 FQNEAQ (reference sequence). The CDR3 DNA sequence: TGTGCCAGCAGCCCCACCTTTAGACAAGAGACCCAGTACTTC. Encoded protein: CASSPTFRQETQYF.

The CDR3 is CASQRDSNQPQHF. The CDR3 nucleotides read TGTGCCAGCCAGCGGGATAGCAATCAGCCCCAGCATTTT. J is TRBJ1-5 and V is TRBV2, with no clear D. Trimming took off 8 bases at V and 0 bases at J, with 8 bases between the two ends. The CDR3 has 13 residues. Germline CDR1 SNHLY, CDR2 FYNNEI.

Ten or more counts support this clone. This chain joins TRBV10-3 and TRBJ2-3; a possible D gene is TRBD2 (6 bases). The CDR3 length is 18 residues. Germline V lookup: CDR1 ENHRY, CDR2 SYGVKD. V was pared by 6 bases and J by 4 bases, with 26 bases between. This chain's CDR3 is CAISDGRDSPQGPDTQYF. For the CDR3, the DNA is TGTGCCATCAGCGACGGCAGGGACTCCCCCCAAGGTCCAGATACGCAGTATTTT.

This chain connects TRBV6-6 to TRBJ1-5; D is unresolved. Germline-derived CDR1 and CDR2 are MNHNY and SVGAGI (reference sequence). The CDR3 consists of 15 residues. V was trimmed by 3 bases and J by 1 base, leaving 10 bases between them. The CDR3 nucleotides read TGTGCCAGCAGTTATATGGGGAACAGCAATCAGCCCCAGCATTTT. Its translation is CASSYMGNSNQPQHF.